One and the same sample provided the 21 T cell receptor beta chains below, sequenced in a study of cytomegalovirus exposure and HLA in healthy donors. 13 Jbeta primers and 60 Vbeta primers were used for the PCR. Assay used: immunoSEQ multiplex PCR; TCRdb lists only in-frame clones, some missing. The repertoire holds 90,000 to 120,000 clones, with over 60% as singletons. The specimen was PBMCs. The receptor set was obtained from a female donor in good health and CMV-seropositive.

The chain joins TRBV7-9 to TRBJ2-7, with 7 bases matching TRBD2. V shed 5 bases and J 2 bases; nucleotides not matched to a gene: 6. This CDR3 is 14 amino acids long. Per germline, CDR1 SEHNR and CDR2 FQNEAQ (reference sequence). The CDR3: CASSRAGLTYEQYF. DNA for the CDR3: TGTGCCAGCAGCCGAGCGGGACTTACCTACGAGCAGTACTTC.

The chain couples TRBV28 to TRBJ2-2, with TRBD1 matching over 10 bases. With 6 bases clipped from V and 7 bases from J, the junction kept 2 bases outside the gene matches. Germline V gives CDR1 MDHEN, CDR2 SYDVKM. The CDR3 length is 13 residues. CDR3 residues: CASRDRGVGELFF. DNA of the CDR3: TGTGCCAGCAGGGACAGGGGGGTCGGGGAGCTGTTTTTT.

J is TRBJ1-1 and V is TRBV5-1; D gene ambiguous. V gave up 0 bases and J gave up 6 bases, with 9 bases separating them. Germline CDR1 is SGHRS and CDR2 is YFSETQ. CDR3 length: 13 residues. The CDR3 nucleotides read TGCGCCAGCAGCTTGGACGCGGTCCCTGAAGCTTTCTTT. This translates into CASSLDAVPEAFF. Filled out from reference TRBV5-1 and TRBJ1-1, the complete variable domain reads KAGVTQTPRYLIKTRGQQVTLSCSPISGHRSVSWYQQTPGQGLQFLFEYFSETQRNKGNFPGRFSGRQFSNSRSEMNVSTLELGDSALYLCASSLDAVPEAFFGQGTRLTVV.

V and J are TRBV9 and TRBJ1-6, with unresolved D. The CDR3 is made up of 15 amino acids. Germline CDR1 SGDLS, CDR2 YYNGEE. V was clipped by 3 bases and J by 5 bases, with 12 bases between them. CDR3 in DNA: TGTGCCAGCAGCGGGAGGGCAGGCAATAATTCACCCCTCCACTTT. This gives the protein CASSGRAGNNSPLHF.

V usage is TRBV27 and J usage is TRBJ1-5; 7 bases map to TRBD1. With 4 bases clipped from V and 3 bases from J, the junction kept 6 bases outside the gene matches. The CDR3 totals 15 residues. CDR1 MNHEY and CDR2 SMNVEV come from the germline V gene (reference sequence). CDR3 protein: CASSSRGRPNQPQHF. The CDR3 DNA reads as TGTGCCAGCAGTTCTAGGGGGCGCCCCAATCAGCCCCAGCATTTT.

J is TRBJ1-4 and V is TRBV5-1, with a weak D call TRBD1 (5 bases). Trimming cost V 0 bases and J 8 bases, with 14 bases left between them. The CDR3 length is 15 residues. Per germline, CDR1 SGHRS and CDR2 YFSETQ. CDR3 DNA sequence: TGCGCCAGCAGCTTGGCGACAGCGGGGAGAGAAAAACTGTTTTTT. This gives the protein CASSLATAGREKLFF.

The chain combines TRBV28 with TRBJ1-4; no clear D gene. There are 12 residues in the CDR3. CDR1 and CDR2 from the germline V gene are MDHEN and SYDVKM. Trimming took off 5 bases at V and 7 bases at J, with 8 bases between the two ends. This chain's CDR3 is CASSRGPEKLFF. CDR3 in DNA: TGTGCCAGCAGTAGAGGGCCTGAAAAACTGTTTTTT. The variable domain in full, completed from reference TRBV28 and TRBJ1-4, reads DVKVTQSSRYLVKRTGEKVFLECVQDMDHENMFWYRQDPGLGLRLIYFSYDVKMKEKGDIPEGYSVSREKKERFSLILESASTNQTSMYLCASSRGPEKLFFGSGTQLSVL.

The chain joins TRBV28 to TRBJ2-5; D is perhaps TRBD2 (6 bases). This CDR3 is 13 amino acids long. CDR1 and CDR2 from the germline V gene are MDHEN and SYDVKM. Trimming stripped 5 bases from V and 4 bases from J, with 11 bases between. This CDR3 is CASSPFGGETQYF. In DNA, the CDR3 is TGTGCCAGCAGTCCGTTCGGGGGAGAGACCCAGTACTTC.

The DNA for the CDR3 is TGTGCCAGCAGCTTATGGACAAATAGCAATCAGCCCCAGCATTTT. It translates to CASSLWTNSNQPQHF. The chain couples TRBV5-8 to TRBJ1-5; D is perhaps TRBD1 (5 bases). Trimming stripped 2 bases from V and 0 bases from J, with 9 bases between. The CDR3 consists of 15 residues. Germline V gene lookup returns CDR1 SGHTS and CDR2 YDEGEE.

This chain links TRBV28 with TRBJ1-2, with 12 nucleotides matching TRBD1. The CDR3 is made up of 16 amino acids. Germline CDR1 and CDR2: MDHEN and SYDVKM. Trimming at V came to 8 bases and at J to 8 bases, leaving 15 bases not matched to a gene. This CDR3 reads CASQSPGTGGAGGYTF. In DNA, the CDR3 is TGTGCCAGCCAAAGTCCCGGGACAGGGGGCGCGGGCGGCTACACCTTC.

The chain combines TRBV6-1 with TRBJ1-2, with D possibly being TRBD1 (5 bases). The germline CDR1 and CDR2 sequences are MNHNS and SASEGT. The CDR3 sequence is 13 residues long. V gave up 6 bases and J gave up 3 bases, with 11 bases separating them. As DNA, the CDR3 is TGTGCCAGCAGCCCTCAGGGTGACTATGGCTACACCTTC. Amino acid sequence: CASSPQGDYGYTF.

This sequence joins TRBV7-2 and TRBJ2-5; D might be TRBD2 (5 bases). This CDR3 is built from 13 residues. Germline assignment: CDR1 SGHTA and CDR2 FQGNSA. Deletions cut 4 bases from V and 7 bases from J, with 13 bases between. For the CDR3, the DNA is TGTGCCAGCAGCTGGACTGGCTTGGGGACCCAGTACTTC. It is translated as CASSWTGLGTQYF.

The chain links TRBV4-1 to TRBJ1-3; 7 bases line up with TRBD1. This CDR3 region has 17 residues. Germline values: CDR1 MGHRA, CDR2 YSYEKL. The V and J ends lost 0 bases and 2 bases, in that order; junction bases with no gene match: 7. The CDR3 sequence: CASSQDTDRAPGNTIYF. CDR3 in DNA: TGCGCCAGCAGCCAAGATACCGACAGGGCTCCTGGAAACACCATATATTTT.

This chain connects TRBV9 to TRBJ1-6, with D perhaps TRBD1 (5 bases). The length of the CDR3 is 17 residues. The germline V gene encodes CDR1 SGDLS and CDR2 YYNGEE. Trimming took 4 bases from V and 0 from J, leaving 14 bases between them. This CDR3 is CASSPRGVSSYNSPLHF. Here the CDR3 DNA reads TGTGCCAGCAGCCCTCGGGGGGTAAGCTCCTATAATTCACCCCTCCACTTT.

The CDR3: CASIRDTLSGANVLTF. The CDR3 DNA follows: TGTGCCAGCATAAGGGACACACTCTCTGGGGCCAACGTCCTGACTTTC. This sequence joins TRBV6-6 and TRBJ2-6; D is perhaps TRBD1 (6 bases). This CDR3 has 16 amino acids. Germline assignment: CDR1 MNHNY and CDR2 SVGAGI (reference sequence). The V end was cut by 7 bases, the J end by 0 bases, with 13 bases between.

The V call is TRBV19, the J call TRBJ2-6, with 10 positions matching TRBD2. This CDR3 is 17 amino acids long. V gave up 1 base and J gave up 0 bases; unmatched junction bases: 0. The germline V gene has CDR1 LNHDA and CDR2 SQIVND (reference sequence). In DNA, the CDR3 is TGTGCCAGTAGTATAGTAGCGGGAGGCTCTGGGGCCAACGTCCTGACTTTC. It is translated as CASSIVAGGSGANVLTF.

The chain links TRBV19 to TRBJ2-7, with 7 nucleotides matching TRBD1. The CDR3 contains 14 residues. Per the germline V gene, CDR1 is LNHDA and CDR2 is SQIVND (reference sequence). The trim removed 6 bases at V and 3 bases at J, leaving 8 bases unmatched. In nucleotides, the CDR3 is TGTGCCAGTAGGTCGGGACAGTCTGTCTACGAGCAGTACTTC. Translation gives CASRSGQSVYEQYF.

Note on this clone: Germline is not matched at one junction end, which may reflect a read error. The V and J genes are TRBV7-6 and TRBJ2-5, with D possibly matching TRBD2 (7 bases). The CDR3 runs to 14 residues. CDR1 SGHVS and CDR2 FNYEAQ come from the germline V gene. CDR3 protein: CASSLRGPGETRYF. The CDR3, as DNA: TGTGCCAGCAGCTTGCGGGGGCCCGGAGAGACCCGGTACTTC. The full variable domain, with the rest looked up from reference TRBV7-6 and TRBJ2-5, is GAGVSQSPRYKVTKRGQDVALRCDPISGHVSLYWYRQALGQGPEFLTYFNYEAQQDKSGLPNDRFSAERPEGSISTLTIQRTEQRDSAMYRCASSLRGPGETRYFGPGTRLLVL.

CDR3 sequence (DNA): TGTGCCAGCAATGGGGGCGCCGAGACCCAGTACTTC. Translated: CASNGGAETQYF. The chain joins TRBV2 to TRBJ2-5, with D possibly TRBD1 on 6 matching bases. The V end was cut by 7 bases, the J end by 5 bases, with 11 bases between. The CDR3 is 12 amino acids. Looked up from germline, CDR1 is SNHLY and CDR2 is FYNNEI.

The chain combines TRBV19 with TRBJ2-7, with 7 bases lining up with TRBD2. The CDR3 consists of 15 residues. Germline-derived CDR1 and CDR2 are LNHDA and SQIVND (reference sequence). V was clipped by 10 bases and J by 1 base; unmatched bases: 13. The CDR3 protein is CATGGGGTGSYEQYF. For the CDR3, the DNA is TGTGCCACTGGGGGGGGTGGAACAGGATCCTACGAGCAGTACTTC.

CDR3 in DNA: TGTGCCAGCAGCACGCAACAGGTGACGAACACTGAAGCTTTCTTT. It codes for CASSTQQVTNTEAFF. The gene calls are TRBV7-9 and TRBJ1-1; possible D gene TRBD1, 5 bases. Between the trimmed V and J ends, which lost 5 bases and 1 base, there was a span of 14 bases. Germline values: CDR1 SEHNR, CDR2 FQNEAQ (reference sequence). CDR3 length: 15 amino acids. Complete variable domain (other parts from reference TRBV7-9 and TRBJ1-1): DTGVSQNPRHKITKRGQNVTFRCDPISEHNRLYWYRQTLGQGPEFLTYFQNEAQLEKSRLLSDRFSAERPKGSFSTLEIQRTEQGDSAMYLCASSTQQVTNTEAFFGQGTRLTVV.